This T cell receptor (beta chain) comes out of a study of CD8+ T cells in alopecia areata. The wider study: Treated patients were dosed with oral tofacitinib, taking 5 to 10 mg twice daily. Tofacitinib ran for 6 to 18 months before 6 months off drug. General study results and limits: Alopecia totalis/universalis scalp especially showed more expanded CD8+ clones than normal scalp.

The authors extracted RNA and reverse transcribed it into cDNA as the sequencing template. Libraries were prepared by immunoSEQ multiplex PCR; TCRdb keeps only in-frame clonotypes and omits some of them. This table has 9,500 to 15,000 clones, approximately 53% appearing once. Worth noting for this clone: Its antigen is as yet unknown.

The CDR3 runs 16 residues. Germline-derived CDR1 and CDR2 are SGHNT and YYREEE (reference sequence). The V end was cut by 4 bases, the J end by 4 bases, with 21 bases between. Sampling of alopecia areata patients yielded lesional scalp punch biopsies as well as peripheral blood. This TCR was sampled from a human donor with alopecia areata. This sequence joins TRBV5-4 and TRBJ2-7; possibly TRBD1 or TRBD2 for D (7 bases each). The sequenced sample consisted of skin. The CDR3 is CASSGAAGQRGYEQYF. The CDR3 region has the DNA TGTGCCAGCAGCGGGGCTGCGGGACAGCGGGGATACGAGCAGTACTTC.